This T cell receptor beta chain is from a study of shared clonotypes between healthy human individuals. CDR1 is MDHEN, CDR2 SYDVKM, per germline. V lost 5 bases, J lost 3 bases, and 11 bases lay in between. The CDR3 runs to 14 residues. Clones were sequenced by immunoSEQ multiplex PCR, and TCRdb holds only the in-frame ones, with some missing. The table records some 2,500,000 clones, roughly 93% of them present only once. This clonotype originated in a man younger than 35 in good health. Some clones in this sample may be carry-over from other donors' samples. Material: naive CD4+ T cells from PBMCs. Subset in this sample: CD45RA+ positively selected. V gene TRBV28 combines with J gene TRBJ1-5; possibly TRBD1 for D (5 bases). This CDR3 is CASSHGGDNQPQHF. CDR3 bases: TGTGCCAGCAGTCATGGGGGGGACAATCAGCCCCAGCATTTT.